This TCR beta chain was sequenced for a study of OX40 agonist ivuxolimab in advanced cancers. General study results and limits: Nonresponders included some who also had low normalized T-cell clonal expansion.

CDR1 is LNHDA, CDR2 SQIVND, per germline (reference sequence). The CDR3 consists of 17 residues. Between the trimmed V and J ends, which lost 5 bases and 3 bases, there was a span of 20 bases. Profiled with immunoSEQ multiplex PCR; TCRdb holds only in-frame clones, not every one. The sample records around 74,000 clones, over 75% being singletons. A word on this clone: Antigen specificity is unknown.

Sequencing was performed on CD4+ or CD8+ T cells sorted from blood, taken in a trial of the OX40 agonist ivuxolimab. The sequence came from an adult with an advanced solid tumor such as melanoma, head and neck, liver or kidney cancer. V usage is TRBV19 and J usage is TRBJ1-5; D unresolved. For the CDR3, the DNA is TGTGCCAGTAGTCCTCAAACCCCGTTGACCCCCAATCAGCCCCAGCATTTT. Translated: CASSPQTPLTPNQPQHF.